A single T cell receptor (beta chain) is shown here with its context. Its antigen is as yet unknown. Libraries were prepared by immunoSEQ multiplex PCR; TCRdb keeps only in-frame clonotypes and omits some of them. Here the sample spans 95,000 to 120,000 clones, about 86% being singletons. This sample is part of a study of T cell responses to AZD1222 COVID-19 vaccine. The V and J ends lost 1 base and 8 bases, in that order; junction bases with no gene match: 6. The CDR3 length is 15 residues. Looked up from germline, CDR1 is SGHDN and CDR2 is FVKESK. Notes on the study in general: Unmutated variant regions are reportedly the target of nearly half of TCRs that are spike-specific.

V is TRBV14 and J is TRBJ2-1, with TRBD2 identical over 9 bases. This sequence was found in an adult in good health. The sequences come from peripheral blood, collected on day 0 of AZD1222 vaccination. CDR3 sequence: CASSQVAGAGDEQFF. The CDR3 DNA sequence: TGTGCCAGCAGCCAAGTAGCGGGGGCTGGGGATGAGCAGTTCTTC.